This T cell receptor (beta chain) stems from a study of T cell repertoires in cytomegalovirus infection. General study findings and limits: The study found HLA-C-restricted CMV-specific TCR beta clonotypes dominating the ex vivo response.

TCRdb ran MiXCR on the reads and lists one entry per CDR3 protein. The table records about 830,000 distinct CDR3 sequences, about 33% of them present only once. The germline V gene has CDR1 ENHRY and CDR2 SYGVKD. Trimming pared 10 bases from V and 6 bases from J, leaving 13 bases between. This CDR3 comprises 11 residues. Only a few counts were recorded for this clonotype. Antigen specificity is unknown. The receptor was derived from a human donor in good health (CMV status not recorded). Some clones in this sample may be carry-over from other donors' samples. V and J are TRBV10-3 and TRBJ2-7; a possible D gene is TRBD1 (6 bases). This sample comprised cultured CD8+ T cells from PBMCs, obtained from culture after CMV antigen stimulation. The DNA of the CDR3 is TGTGCCACCCATACAGGGTCCGAGCAGTACGTC. Amino acids: CATHTGSEQYV.